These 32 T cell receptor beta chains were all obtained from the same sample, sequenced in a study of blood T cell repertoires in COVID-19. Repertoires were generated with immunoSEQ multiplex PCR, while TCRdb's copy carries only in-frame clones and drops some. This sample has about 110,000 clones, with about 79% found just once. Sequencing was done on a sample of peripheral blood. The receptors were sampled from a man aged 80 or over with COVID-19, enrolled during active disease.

CDR3 amino acids: CASRRLAGLPNEQFF. The DNA for the CDR3 is TGTGCCAGTAGGCGGCTAGCGGGTTTACCCAATGAGCAGTTCTTC. J is TRBJ2-1 and V is TRBV19, with 8 bases lining up with TRBD2. V lost 6 bases, J lost 6 bases, and 10 bases stayed unmatched. This CDR3 region has 15 residues. Germline V lookup: CDR1 LNHDA, CDR2 SQIVND (reference sequence).

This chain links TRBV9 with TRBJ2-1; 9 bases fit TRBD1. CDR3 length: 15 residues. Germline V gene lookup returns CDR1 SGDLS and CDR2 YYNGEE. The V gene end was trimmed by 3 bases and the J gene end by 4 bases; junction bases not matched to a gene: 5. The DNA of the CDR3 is TGTGCCAGCAGCGGCACCGGGACAGGGTACAATGAGCAGTTCTTC. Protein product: CASSGTGTGYNEQFF.

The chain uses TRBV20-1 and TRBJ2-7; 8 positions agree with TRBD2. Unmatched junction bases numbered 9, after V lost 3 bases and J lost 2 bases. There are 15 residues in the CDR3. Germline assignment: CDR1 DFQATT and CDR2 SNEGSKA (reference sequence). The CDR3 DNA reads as TGCAGTGCTAGTAAACCGGGACTAGGGACCTACGAGCAGTACTTC. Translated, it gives CSASKPGLGTYEQYF.

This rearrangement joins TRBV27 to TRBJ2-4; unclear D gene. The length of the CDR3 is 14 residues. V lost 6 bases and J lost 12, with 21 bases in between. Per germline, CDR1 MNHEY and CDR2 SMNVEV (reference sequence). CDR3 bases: TGTGCCAGCAGCTCCGACCCGGGTTTGCATGCTCAGTACTTC. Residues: CASSSDPGLHAQYF.

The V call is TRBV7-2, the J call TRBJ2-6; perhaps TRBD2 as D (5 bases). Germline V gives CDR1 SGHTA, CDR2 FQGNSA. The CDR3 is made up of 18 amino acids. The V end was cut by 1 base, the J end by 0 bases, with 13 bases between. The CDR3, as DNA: TGTGCCAGCAGCTTAGAGGTCCGGAGGCACTCTGGGGCCAACGTCCTGACTTTC. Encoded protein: CASSLEVRRHSGANVLTF.

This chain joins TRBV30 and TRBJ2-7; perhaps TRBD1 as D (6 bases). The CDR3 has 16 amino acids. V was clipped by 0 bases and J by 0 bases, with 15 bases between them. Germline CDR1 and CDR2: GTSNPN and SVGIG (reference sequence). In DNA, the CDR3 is TGTGCCTGGAGTGTACGACAGGTTCCCTCCTCCTACGAGCAGTACTTC. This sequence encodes CAWSVRQVPSSYEQYF.

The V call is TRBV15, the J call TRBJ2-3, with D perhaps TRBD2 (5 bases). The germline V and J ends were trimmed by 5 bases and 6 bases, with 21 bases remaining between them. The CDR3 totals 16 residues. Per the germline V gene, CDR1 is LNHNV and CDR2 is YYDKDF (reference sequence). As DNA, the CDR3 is TGTGCCACCAGCTTTAGACCCGGAGAGAGGGTGGATACGCAGTATTTT. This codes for CATSFRPGERVDTQYF.

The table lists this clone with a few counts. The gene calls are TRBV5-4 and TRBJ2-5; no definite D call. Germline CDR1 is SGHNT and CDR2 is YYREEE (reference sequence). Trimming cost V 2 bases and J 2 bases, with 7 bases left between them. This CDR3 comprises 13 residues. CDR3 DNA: TGTGCCAGCAGCTTTGGCAGTCAAGAGACCCAGTACTTC. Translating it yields CASSFGSQETQYF. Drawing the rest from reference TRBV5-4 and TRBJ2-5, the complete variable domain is ETGVTQSPTHLIKTRGQQVTLRCSSQSGHNTVSWYQQALGQGPQFIFQYYREEENGRGNFPPRFSGLQFPNYSSELNVNALELDDSALYLCASSFGSQETQYFGPGTRLLVL.

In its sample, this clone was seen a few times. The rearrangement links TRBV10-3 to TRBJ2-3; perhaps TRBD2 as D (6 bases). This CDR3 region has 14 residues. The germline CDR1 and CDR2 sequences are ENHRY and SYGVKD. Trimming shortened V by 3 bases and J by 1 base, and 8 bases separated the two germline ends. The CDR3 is CAISETGGTDTQYF. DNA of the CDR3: TGTGCCATCAGTGAAACGGGAGGCACAGATACGCAGTATTTT.

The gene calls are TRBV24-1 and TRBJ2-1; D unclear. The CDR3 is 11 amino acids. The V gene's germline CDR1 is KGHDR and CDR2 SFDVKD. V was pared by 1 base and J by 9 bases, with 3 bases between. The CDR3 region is CATSDFREQFF. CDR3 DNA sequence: TGTGCCACCAGTGATTTTCGTGAGCAGTTCTTC.

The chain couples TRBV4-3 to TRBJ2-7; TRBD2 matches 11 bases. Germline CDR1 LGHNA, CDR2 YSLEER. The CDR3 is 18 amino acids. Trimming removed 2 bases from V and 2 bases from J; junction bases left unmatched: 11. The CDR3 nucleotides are TGCGCCAGCAGCCAAACCCACGTATTTAGCGGGAGGGCCTACGAGCAGTACTTC. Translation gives CASSQTHVFSGRAYEQYF.

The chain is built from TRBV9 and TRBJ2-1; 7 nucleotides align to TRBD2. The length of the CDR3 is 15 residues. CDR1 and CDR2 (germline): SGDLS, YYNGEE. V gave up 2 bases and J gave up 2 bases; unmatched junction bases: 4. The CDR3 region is CASSVGDYTYNEQFF. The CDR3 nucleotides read TGTGCCAGCAGCGTTGGGGACTATACCTACAATGAGCAGTTCTTC.

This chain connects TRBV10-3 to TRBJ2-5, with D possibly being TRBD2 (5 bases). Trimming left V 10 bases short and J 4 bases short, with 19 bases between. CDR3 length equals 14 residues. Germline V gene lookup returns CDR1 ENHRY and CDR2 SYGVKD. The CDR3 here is CATDTTGLGETQYF. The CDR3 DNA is TGTGCCACCGACACAACCGGACTGGGAGAGACCCAGTACTTC.

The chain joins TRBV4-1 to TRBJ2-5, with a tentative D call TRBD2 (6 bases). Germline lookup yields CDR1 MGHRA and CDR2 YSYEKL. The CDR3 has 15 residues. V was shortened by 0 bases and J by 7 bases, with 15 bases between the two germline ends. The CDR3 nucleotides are TGCGCCAGCAGCCAAGATTCACTAGCTGGCGTGACCCAGTACTTC. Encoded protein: CASSQDSLAGVTQYF.

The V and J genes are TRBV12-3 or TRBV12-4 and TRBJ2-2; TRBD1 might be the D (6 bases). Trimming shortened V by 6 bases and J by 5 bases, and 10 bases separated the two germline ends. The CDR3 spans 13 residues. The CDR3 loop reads CASRRTGTGELFF. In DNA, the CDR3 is TGTGCCAGCAGGCGTACAGGGACCGGGGAGCTGTTTTTT.

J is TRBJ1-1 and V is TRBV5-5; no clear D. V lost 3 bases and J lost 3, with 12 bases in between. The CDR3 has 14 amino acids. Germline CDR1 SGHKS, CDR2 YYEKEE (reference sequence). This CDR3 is CASSWVEGDTEAFF. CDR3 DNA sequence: TGTGCCAGCAGCTGGGTCGAGGGCGACACTGAAGCTTTCTTT.

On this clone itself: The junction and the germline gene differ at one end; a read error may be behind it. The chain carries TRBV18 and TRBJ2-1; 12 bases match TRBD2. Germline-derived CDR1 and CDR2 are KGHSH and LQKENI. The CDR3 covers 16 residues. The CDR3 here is CASSAPGLAGDNEQFF. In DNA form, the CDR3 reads TGTGCCAGCTCAGCACCGGGACTAGCGGGCGACAATGAGCAGTTCTTC.

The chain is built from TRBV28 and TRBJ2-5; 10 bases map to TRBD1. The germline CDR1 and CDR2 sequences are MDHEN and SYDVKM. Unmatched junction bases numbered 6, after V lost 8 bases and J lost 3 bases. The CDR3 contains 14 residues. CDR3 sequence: CASETGGEEETQYF. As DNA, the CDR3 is TGTGCCAGCGAGACAGGGGGCGAAGAAGAGACCCAGTACTTC. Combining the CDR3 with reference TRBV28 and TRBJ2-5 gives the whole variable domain DVKVTQSSRYLVKRTGEKVFLECVQDMDHENMFWYRQDPGLGLRLIYFSYDVKMKEKGDIPEGYSVSREKKERFSLILESASTNQTSMYLCASETGGEEETQYFGPGTRLLVL.

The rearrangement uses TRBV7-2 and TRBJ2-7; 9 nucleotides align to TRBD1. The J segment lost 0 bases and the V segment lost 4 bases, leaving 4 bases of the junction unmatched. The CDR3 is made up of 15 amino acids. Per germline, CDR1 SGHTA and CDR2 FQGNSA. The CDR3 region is CASSSLTGGSYEQYF. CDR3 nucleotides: TGTGCCAGCAGCTCCCTGACAGGGGGCTCCTACGAGCAGTACTTC. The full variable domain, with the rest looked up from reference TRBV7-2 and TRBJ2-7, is GAGVSQSPSNKVTEKGKDVELRCDPISGHTALYWYRQSLGQGLEFLIYFQGNSAPDKSGLPSDRFSAERTGGSVSTLTIQRTQQEDSAVYLCASSSLTGGSYEQYFGPGTRLTVT.

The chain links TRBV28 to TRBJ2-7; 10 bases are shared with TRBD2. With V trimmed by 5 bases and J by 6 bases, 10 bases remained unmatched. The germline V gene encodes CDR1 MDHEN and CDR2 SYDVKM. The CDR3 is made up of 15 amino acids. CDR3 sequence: CASSGGPGLASEQYF. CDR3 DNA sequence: TGTGCCAGCAGTGGGGGACCGGGACTAGCGTCCGAGCAGTACTTC.

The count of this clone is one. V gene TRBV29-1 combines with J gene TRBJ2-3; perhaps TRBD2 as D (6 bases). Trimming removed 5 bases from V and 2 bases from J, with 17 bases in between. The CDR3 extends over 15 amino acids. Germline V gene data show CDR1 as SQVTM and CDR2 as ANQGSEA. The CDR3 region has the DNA TGCAGCGTTCGCGGGACCCTATTCCTCACAGATACGCAGTATTTT. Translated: CSVRGTLFLTDTQYF.

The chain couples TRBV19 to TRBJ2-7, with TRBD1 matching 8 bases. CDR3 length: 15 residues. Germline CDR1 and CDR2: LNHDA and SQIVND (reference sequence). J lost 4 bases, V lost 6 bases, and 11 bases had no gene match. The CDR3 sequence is CASSDPGGLLYEQYF. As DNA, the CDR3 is TGTGCCAGTAGCGATCCAGGGGGCTTACTGTACGAGCAGTACTTC. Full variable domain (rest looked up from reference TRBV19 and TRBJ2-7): DGGITQSPKYLFRKEGQNVTLSCEQNLNHDAMYWYRQDPGQGLRLIYYSQIVNDFQKGDIAEGYSVSREKKESFPLTVTSAQKNPTAFYLCASSDPGGLLYEQYFGPGTRLTVT.

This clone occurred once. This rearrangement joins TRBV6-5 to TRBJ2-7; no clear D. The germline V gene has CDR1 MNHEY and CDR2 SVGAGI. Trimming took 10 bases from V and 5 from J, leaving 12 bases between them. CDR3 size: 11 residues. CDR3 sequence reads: CATWIGDEQYF. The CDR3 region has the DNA TGTGCCACCTGGATTGGAGACGAGCAGTACTTC.

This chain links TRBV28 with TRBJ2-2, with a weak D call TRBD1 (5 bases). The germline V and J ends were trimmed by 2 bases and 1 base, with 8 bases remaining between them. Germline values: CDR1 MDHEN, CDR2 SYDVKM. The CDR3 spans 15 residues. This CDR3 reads CASSLNQGNTGELFF. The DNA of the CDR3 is TGTGCCAGCAGTTTAAACCAGGGGAACACCGGGGAGCTGTTTTTT.

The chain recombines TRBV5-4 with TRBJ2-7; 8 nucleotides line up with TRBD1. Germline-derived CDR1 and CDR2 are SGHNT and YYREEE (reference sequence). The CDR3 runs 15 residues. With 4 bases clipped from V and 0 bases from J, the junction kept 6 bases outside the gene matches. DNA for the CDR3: TGTGCCAGCAGCACCCGACAGGGGCCCTCCTACGAGCAGTACTTC. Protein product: CASSTRQGPSYEQYF.

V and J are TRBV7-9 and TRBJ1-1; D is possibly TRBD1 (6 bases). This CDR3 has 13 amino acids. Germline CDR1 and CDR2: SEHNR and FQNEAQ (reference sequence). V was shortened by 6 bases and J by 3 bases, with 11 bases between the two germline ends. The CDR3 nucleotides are TGTGCCAGCAGAACACAGGGAGACACTGAAGCTTTCTTT. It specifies CASRTQGDTEAFF.

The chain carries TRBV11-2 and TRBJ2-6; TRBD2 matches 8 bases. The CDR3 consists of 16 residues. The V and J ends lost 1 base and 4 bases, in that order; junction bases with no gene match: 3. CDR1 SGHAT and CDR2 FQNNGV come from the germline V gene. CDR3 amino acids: CASSLAGGSGANVLTF. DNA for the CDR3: TGTGCCAGCAGCTTAGCGGGAGGGTCGGGGGCCAACGTCCTGACTTTC.

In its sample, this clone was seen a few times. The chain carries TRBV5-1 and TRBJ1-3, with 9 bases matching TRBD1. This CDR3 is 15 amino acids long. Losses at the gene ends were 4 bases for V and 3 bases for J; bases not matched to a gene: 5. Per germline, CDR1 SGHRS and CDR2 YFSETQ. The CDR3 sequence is CASSPGQGSGNTIYF. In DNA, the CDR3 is TGCGCCAGCAGCCCGGGACAGGGAAGTGGAAACACCATATATTTT.

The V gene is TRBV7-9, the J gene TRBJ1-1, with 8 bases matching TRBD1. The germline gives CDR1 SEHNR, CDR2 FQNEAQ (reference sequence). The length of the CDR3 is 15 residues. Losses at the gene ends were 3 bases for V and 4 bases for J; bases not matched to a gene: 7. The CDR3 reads CASSLADREGTEAFF. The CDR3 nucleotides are TGTGCCAGCAGCTTGGCGGACAGGGAGGGCACTGAAGCTTTCTTT.

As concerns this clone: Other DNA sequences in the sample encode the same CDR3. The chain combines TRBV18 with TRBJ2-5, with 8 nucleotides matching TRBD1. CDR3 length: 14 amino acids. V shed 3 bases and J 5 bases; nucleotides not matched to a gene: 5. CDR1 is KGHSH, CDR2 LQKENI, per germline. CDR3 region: CASSPGQGGETQYF. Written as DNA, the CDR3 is TGTGCCAGCTCACCTGGACAGGGAGGCGAGACCCAGTACTTC.

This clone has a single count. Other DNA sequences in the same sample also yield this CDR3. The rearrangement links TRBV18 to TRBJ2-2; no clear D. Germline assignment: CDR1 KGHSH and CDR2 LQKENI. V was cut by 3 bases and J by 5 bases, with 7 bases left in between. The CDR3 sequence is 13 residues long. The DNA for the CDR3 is TGTGCCAGCTCACCCCCTAGTACCGGGGAGCTGTTTTTT. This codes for CASSPPSTGELFF.

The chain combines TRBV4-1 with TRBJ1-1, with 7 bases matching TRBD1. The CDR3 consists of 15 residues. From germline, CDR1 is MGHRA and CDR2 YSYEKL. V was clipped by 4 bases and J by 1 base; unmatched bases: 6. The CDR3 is CASSPRQGPNTEAFF. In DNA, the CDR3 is TGCGCCAGCAGCCCAAGACAGGGACCGAACACTGAAGCTTTCTTT.